The TCR beta chain described here comes from a study of blood T cell repertoires in COVID-19. The method was immunoSEQ multiplex PCR; TCRdb's version includes in-frame clones alone and lacks a portion of them. Of some 460,000 clones in the sample, roughly 91% were seen once. V gave up 2 bases and J gave up 3 bases; unmatched junction bases: 3. In germline, CDR1 is MDHEN, CDR2 SYDVKM. This CDR3 is built from 16 residues. This chain joins TRBV28 and TRBJ2-3; 12 nucleotides line up with TRBD2. The sample was peripheral blood. The source is a woman between 25 and 40 years old with acute or convalescent COVID-19. The CDR3: CASSLATSGGTDTQYF. In DNA form, the CDR3 reads TGTGCCAGCAGTTTAGCGACTAGCGGGGGTACAGATACGCAGTATTTT. Together with reference TRBV28 and TRBJ2-3, the CDR3 gives the full variable domain: DVKVTQSSRYLVKRTGEKVFLECVQDMDHENMFWYRQDPGLGLRLIYFSYDVKMKEKGDIPEGYSVSREKKERFSLILESASTNQTSMYLCASSLATSGGTDTQYFGPGTRLTVL.